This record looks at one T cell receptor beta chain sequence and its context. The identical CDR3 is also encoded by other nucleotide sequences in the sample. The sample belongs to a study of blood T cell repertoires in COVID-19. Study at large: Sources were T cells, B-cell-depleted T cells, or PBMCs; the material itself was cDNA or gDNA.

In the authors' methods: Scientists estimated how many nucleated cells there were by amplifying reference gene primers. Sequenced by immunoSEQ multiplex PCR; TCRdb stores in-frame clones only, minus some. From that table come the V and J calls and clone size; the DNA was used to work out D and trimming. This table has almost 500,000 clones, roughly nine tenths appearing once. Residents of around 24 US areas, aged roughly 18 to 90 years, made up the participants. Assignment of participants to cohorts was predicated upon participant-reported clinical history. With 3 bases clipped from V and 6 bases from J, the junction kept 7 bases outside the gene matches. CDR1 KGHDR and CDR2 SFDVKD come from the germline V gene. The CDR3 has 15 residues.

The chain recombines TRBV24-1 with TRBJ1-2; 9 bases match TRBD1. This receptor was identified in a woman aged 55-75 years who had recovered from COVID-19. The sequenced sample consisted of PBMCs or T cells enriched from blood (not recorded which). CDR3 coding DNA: TGTGCCACCAGTGATCCCGGACAGGGGTCGGATGGCTACACCTTC. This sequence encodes CATSDPGQGSDGYTF.